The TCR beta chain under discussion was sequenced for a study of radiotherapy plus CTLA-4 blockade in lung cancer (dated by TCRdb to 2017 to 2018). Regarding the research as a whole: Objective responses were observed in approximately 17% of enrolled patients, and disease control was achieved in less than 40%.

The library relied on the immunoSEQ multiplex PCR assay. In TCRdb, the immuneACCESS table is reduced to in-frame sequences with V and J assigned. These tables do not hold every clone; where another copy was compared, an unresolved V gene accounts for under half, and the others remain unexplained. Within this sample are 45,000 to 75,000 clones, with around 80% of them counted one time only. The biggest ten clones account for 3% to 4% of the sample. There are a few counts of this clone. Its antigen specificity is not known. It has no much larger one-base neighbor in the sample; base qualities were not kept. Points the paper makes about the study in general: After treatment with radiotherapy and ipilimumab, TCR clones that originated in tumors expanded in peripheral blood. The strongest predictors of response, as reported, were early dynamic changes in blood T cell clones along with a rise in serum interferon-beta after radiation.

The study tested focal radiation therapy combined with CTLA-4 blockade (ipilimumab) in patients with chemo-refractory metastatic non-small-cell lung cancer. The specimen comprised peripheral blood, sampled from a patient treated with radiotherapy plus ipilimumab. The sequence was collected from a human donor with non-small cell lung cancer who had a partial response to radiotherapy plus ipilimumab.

The CDR3 protein: CASSLVGRGYSPLHF. The nucleotides read TGCGCCAGCAGCTTGGTGGGGAGAGGGTATTCACCCCTCCACTTT. This chain is built from TRBV5-1 and TRBJ1-6; the D gene lacks a confident call. CDR1 and CDR2, looked up from the germline V gene, are SGHRS and YFSETQ. The trim is 0 bases for V and 8 bases for J, with a gap of 12 bases between the germline ends. Counted from cysteine to phenylalanine, this CDR3 has 15 amino acids. The only DNA kept is the CDR3, 45 bases in frame from the first base.